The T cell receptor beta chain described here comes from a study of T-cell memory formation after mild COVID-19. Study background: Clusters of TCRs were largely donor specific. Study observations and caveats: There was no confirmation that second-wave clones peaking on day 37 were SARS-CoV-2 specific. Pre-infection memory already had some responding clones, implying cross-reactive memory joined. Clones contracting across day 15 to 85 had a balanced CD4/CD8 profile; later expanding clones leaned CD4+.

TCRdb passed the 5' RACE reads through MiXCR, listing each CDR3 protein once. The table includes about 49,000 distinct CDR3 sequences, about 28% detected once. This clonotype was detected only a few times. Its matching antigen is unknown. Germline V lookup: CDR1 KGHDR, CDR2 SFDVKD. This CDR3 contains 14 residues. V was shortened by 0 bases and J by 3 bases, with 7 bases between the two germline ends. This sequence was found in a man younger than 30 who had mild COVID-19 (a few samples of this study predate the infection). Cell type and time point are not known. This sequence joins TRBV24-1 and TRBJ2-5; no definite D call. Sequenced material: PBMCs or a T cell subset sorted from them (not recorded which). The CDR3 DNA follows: TGTGCCACCAGTGATTTGAACGGAGAAGAGACCCAGTACTTC. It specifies CATSDLNGEETQYF.